These 26 T cell receptor beta chains originate from one sample sequenced in a study of PD-L1 blockade in urothelial cancer. Time point of the sample: peripheral blood 6 weeks after treatment start. The data were produced by immunoSEQ multiplex PCR, yet TCRdb's version contains in-frame clones alone and is incomplete. The sample lists over 70,000 clones, roughly 85% occurring once. The sample here was PBMCs, taken around atezolizumab (anti-PD-L1) treatment. These receptors were taken from a man between 65 and 80 years old with urothelial cancer.

The chain employs TRBV10-1 and TRBJ2-1; 12 bases agree with TRBD2. Trimming cost V 11 bases and J 7 bases; bases outside gene matches: 9. The CDR3 has 14 residues. Germline CDR1 reads WNHNN; CDR2 reads SYGVQD (reference sequence). The CDR3 sequence is CAVTSGRPQNEQFF. The CDR3 DNA is TGCGCCGTTACTAGCGGGAGGCCCCAAAATGAGCAGTTCTTC.

The chain uses TRBV7-2 and TRBJ2-7, with 9 bases fitting TRBD1. J gave up 9 bases and V 5 bases, and 14 bases lay outside the gene matches. The germline CDR1 and CDR2 sequences are SGHTA and FQGNSA. The CDR3 loop spans 15 amino acids. The CDR3, as DNA: TGTGCCAGCAGCCTCCAGGGGGGACAGGGCGTACGGCAGTACTTC. It yields the protein CASSLQGGQGVRQYF.

This clone came up a few times. The chain recombines TRBV2 with TRBJ1-5; D possibly corresponds to TRBD1 (5 bases). The CDR3 runs 13 residues. V was cut by 5 bases and J by 10 bases, with 15 bases left in between. CDR1 is SNHLY and CDR2 is FYNNEI in the germline V gene. CDR3 region: CASSQGRSPPQHF. The CDR3 DNA reads TGTGCCAGCAGTCAGGGCCGCTCACCCCCCCAGCATTTT.

The genes are TRBV7-9 and TRBJ1-2; perhaps TRBD1 as D (6 bases). V gave up 2 bases and J gave up 4 bases, with 17 bases separating them. Germline CDR1 SEHNR, CDR2 FQNEAQ (reference sequence). The CDR3 sequence is 16 residues long. In DNA, the CDR3 is TGTGCCAGCAGCTTATATGCCAACAGGGAGCCCTATGGCTACACCTTC. It codes for CASSLYANREPYGYTF.

The sample holds one count of this clone. This sequence joins TRBV7-4 and TRBJ2-1, with D maybe TRBD2 (6 bases). Germline-derived CDR1 and CDR2 are SGHVT and SQSDAQ. V lost 5 bases and J 9 bases, leaving 23 bases between the germline ends. The CDR3 has 16 amino acids. CDR3 protein: CASSVRGLGEETEQFF. The CDR3 DNA reads TGTGCCAGCAGCGTCCGGGGTCTGGGGGAGGAAACTGAGCAGTTCTTC.

The chain carries TRBV19 and TRBJ2-5, with 10 bases that match TRBD1. Looked up from germline, CDR1 is LNHDA and CDR2 is SQIVND (reference sequence). The CDR3 has 14 amino acids. Trimming removed 4 bases from V and 5 bases from J; junction bases left unmatched: 4. The CDR3 DNA reads as TGTGCCAGTAGTACGACAGGGGGCCGGGAGACCCAGTACTTC. Its protein is CASSTTGGRETQYF.

The gene calls are TRBV2 and TRBJ1-2; unclear D gene. Germline CDR1 SNHLY, CDR2 FYNNEI. V was trimmed by 10 bases and J by 4 bases, leaving 13 bases between them. This CDR3 has 12 residues. The CDR3 DNA sequence: TGTGCCACTCTACAGACTACCTATGGCTACACCTTC. This encodes CATLQTTYGYTF. The full variable domain, completed using reference TRBV2 and TRBJ1-2, is EPEVTQTPSHQVTQMGQEVILRCVPISNHLYFYWYRQILGQKVEFLVSFYNNEISEKSEIFDDQFSVERPDGSNFTLKIRSTKLEDSAMYFCATLQTTYGYTFGSGTRLTVV.

The chain carries TRBV5-4 and TRBJ1-2; TRBD1 might be the D (6 bases). V was shortened by 4 bases and J by 2 bases, with 9 bases between the two germline ends. The CDR3 contains 13 residues. The germline V gene encodes CDR1 SGHNT and CDR2 YYREEE (reference sequence). The CDR3 sequence: CASSVTGNYGYTF. CDR3 nucleotides: TGTGCCAGCAGCGTTACAGGGAACTATGGCTACACCTTC.

This clone was detected once. This sequence joins TRBV6-5 and TRBJ2-7, with 8 bases matching TRBD1. This CDR3 has 15 residues. V lost 6 bases, J lost 6 bases, and 13 bases stayed unmatched. Per the germline V gene, CDR1 is MNHEY and CDR2 is SVGAGI. The CDR3 reads CASSFDRGLTREQYF. CDR3 bases: TGTGCCAGCAGCTTCGACAGGGGCCTTACGCGCGAGCAGTACTTC.

In this sample, this clone turned up once. This chain connects TRBV7-3 to TRBJ2-3, with TRBD2 as a possible D gene (6 bases). Looked up from germline, CDR1 is SGHTA and CDR2 is FQGTGA. The V and J ends lost 3 bases and 2 bases respectively, with 9 bases between them. The CDR3 contains 14 residues. Here the CDR3 reads CASSFGRTTDTQYF. DNA of the CDR3: TGTGCCAGCAGCTTCGGGAGAACCACAGATACGCAGTATTTT.

The chain has TRBV19 and TRBJ2-3; the D gene is possibly TRBD2 (6 bases). Trimming removed 7 bases at V and 4 bases at J, with 18 bases between. Per the germline V gene, CDR1 is LNHDA and CDR2 is SQIVND (reference sequence). The CDR3 loop spans 15 amino acids. The CDR3 region is CASTPGTQASDTQYF. Written as DNA, the CDR3 is TGTGCCAGTACCCCCGGGACTCAAGCGTCAGATACGCAGTATTTT.

The CDR3 nucleotides read TGCGCCAGGGGGGCTGCAAACTATGGCTACACCTTC. This encodes CARGAANYGYTF. The V and J genes are TRBV5-1 and TRBJ1-2; TRBD1 might be the D (6 bases). Trimming cost V 8 bases and J 2 bases, with 10 bases left between them. The CDR3 covers 12 residues. Germline V gene data show CDR1 as SGHRS and CDR2 as YFSETQ.

This chain joins TRBV5-1 and TRBJ1-1; 8 bases line up with TRBD1. There are 15 residues in the CDR3. V shed 2 bases, J shed 4 bases, and the junction held 7 bases outside the gene matches. Germline V gene data show CDR1 as SGHRS and CDR2 as YFSETQ. The CDR3 loop reads CASSLNRGFGTEAFF. The DNA for the CDR3 is TGCGCCAGCAGCTTAAACAGGGGGTTTGGCACTGAAGCTTTCTTT.

The chain is built from TRBV11-2 and TRBJ2-7, with 9 bases that match TRBD1. The CDR3 loop spans 13 amino acids. From germline, CDR1 is SGHAT and CDR2 FQNNGV. The V and J ends lost 3 bases and 6 bases, in that order; junction bases with no gene match: 3. The CDR3 loop is CASSLTGGGEQYF. The DNA for the CDR3 is TGTGCCAGCAGCTTGACAGGGGGAGGCGAGCAGTACTTC.

The chain joins TRBV10-2 to TRBJ1-1, with 8 bases aligning to TRBD1. The CDR3 totals 14 residues. J lost 6 bases, V lost 2 bases, and 5 bases had no gene match. Germline assignment: CDR1 WSHSY and CDR2 SAAADI. The DNA of the CDR3 is TGCGCCAGCAGTGAGCCGCAGGGGGCGGCTGAAGCTTTCTTT. It specifies CASSEPQGAAEAFF.

V gene TRBV10-3 combines with J gene TRBJ2-5, with D possibly matching TRBD1 (6 bases). CDR1 ENHRY and CDR2 SYGVKD come from the germline V gene. There are 13 residues in the CDR3. The germline V and J ends were trimmed by 6 bases and 1 base, with 9 bases remaining between them. This chain's CDR3 is CAISGQPQETQYF. The CDR3 DNA reads as TGTGCCATCAGCGGACAGCCCCAAGAGACCCAGTACTTC.

The J gene is TRBJ2-5, the V gene TRBV7-9, with D tentatively TRBD1 (5 bases). Between the trimmed V and J ends, which lost 3 bases and 1 base, there was a span of 18 bases. The germline V gene encodes CDR1 SEHNR and CDR2 FQNEAQ (reference sequence). The CDR3 covers 17 residues. As DNA, the CDR3 is TGTGCCAGCAGCTTTGTGGAGTCAGGGCAGGCCCAAGAGACCCAGTACTTC. Its protein product is CASSFVESGQAQETQYF.

The CDR3 reads CASSLSDRAWSEQFF. The CDR3 bases are TGTGCCAGTTCGCTGAGCGACAGGGCTTGGAGTGAGCAGTTCTTC. The chain links TRBV19 to TRBJ2-1, with 7 bases lining up with TRBD1. CDR3 size: 15 residues. Germline CDR1 and CDR2: LNHDA and SQIVND (reference sequence). Losses at the gene ends were 8 bases for V and 9 bases for J; bases not matched to a gene: 16.

This chain joins TRBV9 and TRBJ1-2; 9 positions agree with TRBD1. The germline CDR1 and CDR2 sequences are SGDLS and YYNGEE. V trimming: 3 bases; J trimming: 2 bases; junction bases outside the gene matches: 2. CDR3 length equals 14 residues. CDR3 DNA sequence: TGTGCCAGCAGCGAGGGGACAGGGAACTATGGCTACACCTTC. Protein: CASSEGTGNYGYTF.

DNA for the CDR3: TGCGCCAGCAGTGACGGTGACAATGAGCAGTTCTTC. It is translated as CASSDGDNEQFF. The V gene is TRBV10-1, the J gene TRBJ2-1, with D uncertain. Per the germline V gene, CDR1 is WNHNN and CDR2 is SYGVQD (reference sequence). Deletions cut 3 bases from V and 5 bases from J, with 5 bases between. This CDR3 region has 12 residues.

This rearrangement joins TRBV2 to TRBJ2-7; unclear D gene. Germline CDR1 SNHLY, CDR2 FYNNEI. The CDR3 spans 14 residues. V was pared by 4 bases and J by 4 bases, with 14 bases between. As DNA, the CDR3 is TGTGCCAGCAGTGGACGCCTCTCCGGGTACGAGCAGTACTTC. Its protein is CASSGRLSGYEQYF.

V and J are TRBV7-3 and TRBJ2-2; weak D call: TRBD1 (6 bases). The CDR3 has 14 residues. The V end lost 2 bases, the J end lost 7 bases, and 11 bases lay between the germline ends. CDR1 SGHTA and CDR2 FQGTGA come from the germline V gene. In DNA, the CDR3 is TGTGCCAGCAGCTTACAGGGGCAGGGCGGGGAGCTGTTTTTT. This gives the protein CASSLQGQGGELFF.

The gene calls are TRBV11-3 and TRBJ2-1; 12 nucleotides align to TRBD2. Germline values: CDR1 SGHNT, CDR2 YENEEA. CDR3 length equals 15 residues. The V gene end was trimmed by 3 bases and the J gene end by 5 bases; junction bases not matched to a gene: 2. CDR3 amino acids: CASSLTSGGNNEQFF. The DNA of the CDR3 is TGTGCCAGCAGCTTGACTAGCGGGGGCAACAATGAGCAGTTCTTC.

The sample holds a few counts of this clone. The chain couples TRBV5-4 to TRBJ2-3; D is ambiguous. Trimming took 3 bases from V and 0 from J, leaving 8 bases between them. The CDR3 extends over 14 amino acids. The V gene's germline CDR1 is SGHNT and CDR2 YYREEE (reference sequence). CDR3 DNA sequence: TGTGCCAGCAGCTCGACACGAAGCACAGATACGCAGTATTTT. As protein: CASSSTRSTDTQYF.

In regard to this clone: The DNA is left out, because the CDR3 cannot be placed on it with certainty; the CDR3 is given as TCRdb lists it. The rearrangement links TRBV12-1 to TRBJ2-1; the table calls TRBD2, which could not be checked here. TRBV12-1 is given as a pseudogene. The CDR3 is 19 amino acids long, termini counted. The CDR3 is CASSFAPGTSGSTYNEQFF.

The V and J genes are TRBV9 and TRBJ2-3; 10 nucleotides line up with TRBD2. With V trimmed by 0 bases and J by 4 bases, 8 bases remained unmatched. Per germline, CDR1 SGDLS and CDR2 YYNGEE. The CDR3 totals 17 residues. Here the CDR3 reads CASSVVPSGRGADTQYF. DNA of the CDR3: TGTGCCAGCAGCGTAGTCCCCAGCGGGAGGGGTGCAGATACGCAGTATTTT.